A single sample is the source of the 27 T cell receptor beta chains below, sequenced in a study of metastatic and nonmetastatic thyroid tumors. TCRdb called clones again from the PCR reads with MiXCR. The repertoire has 15,000 to 20,000 clones, less than 25% of them found once; the top ten carry about 18%. Nobody among the patients had been given any treatment before thyroid surgery. The sequenced sample was tumor tissue. The receptors were gathered from a female donor with papillary thyroid cancer or a benign thyroid nodule (not recorded which). Some clones in this sample may be carry-over from other donors' samples.

This clone was counted many times. V is TRBV18 and J is TRBJ1-1, with D perhaps matching TRBD1 (6 bases). CDR1 and CDR2 from the germline V gene are KGHSH and LQKENI. The CDR3 is made up of 14 amino acids. V lost 2 bases to trimming and J lost 6 bases, with 13 bases between them. CDR3 sequence reads: CASSPSQGRAEAFF. The CDR3 DNA is TGTGCCAGCTCACCATCGCAGGGGAGGGCTGAAGCTTTCTTT.

By sample fraction, this clone is medium-sized (0.01 to 0.1%). The V gene is TRBV11-2, the J gene TRBJ2-3; 8 nucleotides align to TRBD2. The CDR3 length is 17 residues. After removal of 0 bases from V and 4 bases from J, the junction contained 9 bases not matched to a gene. Germline V gene sequence: CDR1 SGHAT, CDR2 FQNNGV. The CDR3: CASSLDLGTSPADTQYF. The CDR3 DNA reads TGTGCCAGCAGCTTAGATCTTGGGACTAGTCCCGCAGATACGCAGTATTTT.

The chain joins TRBV11-2 to TRBJ2-7; 13 bases map to TRBD2. CDR3 size: 18 residues. Losses at the gene ends were 4 bases for V and 6 bases for J; bases not matched to a gene: 15. The germline V gene encodes CDR1 SGHAT and CDR2 FQNNGV. The DNA of the CDR3 is TGTGCCAGCAGCTCCCCCTCCGAGGTGAGACTAGCGGGAGGCGAGCAGTACTTC. Its translation is CASSSPSEVRLAGGEQYF.

This clone was counted many times. The chain links TRBV11-2 to TRBJ2-2; 8 bases agree with TRBD1. Per the germline V gene, CDR1 is SGHAT and CDR2 is FQNNGV. The CDR3 has 16 amino acids. Losses at the gene ends were 4 bases for V and 2 bases for J; bases not matched to a gene: 6. In nucleotides, the CDR3 is TGTGCCAGCAGCTCCCCCGACAGGGGAAACACCGGGGAGCTGTTTTTT. This translates into CASSSPDRGNTGELFF.

This clone was seen many times. A read error may be the cause here, since a much bigger clone is one base away. This sample includes further DNA sequences coding for the same CDR3. The chain joins TRBV2 to TRBJ1-5; D gene ambiguous. CDR1 and CDR2 (germline): SNHLY, FYNNEI. The CDR3 loop spans 15 amino acids. The CDR3 bases are TGTGCCAGCAGAGAGGTCCCCGGAAGCAACCAGCCCCAGCATTTT. This codes for CASREVPGSNQPQHF. Filled out from reference TRBV2 and TRBJ1-5, the complete variable domain reads EPEVTQTPSHQVTQMGQEVILRCVPISNHLYFYWYRQILGQKVEFLVSFYNNEISEKSEIFDDQFSVERPDGSNFTLKIRSTKLEDSAMYFCASREVPGSNQPQHFGDGTRLSIL.

Comment on this clone: Germline is not matched at one junction end, which may reflect a read error. As DNA, the CDR3 is TGTGCCAGCAGCCCCGACACCGCGGAGCTGTTTTTT. Translating gives CASSPDTAELFF. The J gene is TRBJ2-2, the V gene TRBV11-3; no definite D call. CDR1 is SGHNT, CDR2 YENEEA, per germline. CDR3 length: 12 amino acids.

This clone was detected many times. The rearrangement joins TRBV6-1 to TRBJ2-7, with 7 bases matching TRBD1. V was clipped by 5 bases and J by 3 bases; unmatched bases: 1. Per the germline V gene, CDR1 is MNHNS and CDR2 is SASEGT. CDR3 length: 12 amino acids. The CDR3 loop is CASSWTGYEQYF. In nucleotides, the CDR3 is TGTGCCAGCAGTTGGACAGGCTACGAGCAGTACTTC.

The chain employs TRBV5-1 and TRBJ1-2, with D possibly TRBD1 on 6 matching bases. The CDR3 runs 14 residues. CDR1 and CDR2 (germline): SGHRS, YFSETQ. The ends were cut back, 5 bases at V and 5 bases at J, with 16 bases in the middle. The CDR3: CASSASAGAYGYTF. The CDR3 DNA sequence: TGCGCCAGCAGTGCTTCCGCAGGGGCGTATGGCTACACCTTC.

This clone has at least ten counts. V and J are TRBV30 and TRBJ2-7; D is undetermined. CDR1 and CDR2 from the germline V gene are GTSNPN and SVGIG (reference sequence). V was clipped by 3 bases and J by 5 bases, with 14 bases between them. The CDR3 is 13 residues long. Here the CDR3 DNA reads TGTGCCTGGAGCCGTTTGGGAAACGACGAGCAGTACTTC. Its translation is CAWSRLGNDEQYF.

This clone was detected a few times. The chain combines TRBV20-1 with TRBJ1-2, with TRBD1 as a possible D gene (5 bases). Germline loops: CDR1 DFQATT, CDR2 SNEGSKA (reference sequence). The CDR3 loop spans 14 amino acids. Trimming stripped 6 bases from V and 2 bases from J, with 16 bases between. The CDR3: CSAERGGPNYGYTF. In DNA form, the CDR3 reads TGCAGTGCCGAGAGGGGCGGACCCAACTATGGCTACACCTTC.

J is TRBJ2-7 and V is TRBV7-9; tentatively, D is TRBD2 (6 bases). This CDR3 has 15 amino acids. The germline CDR1 and CDR2 sequences are SEHNR and FQNEAQ (reference sequence). The germline V and J ends were trimmed by 1 base and 2 bases, with 12 bases remaining between them. CDR3 nucleotide sequence: TGTGCCAGCAGCTTAGATGATAGCGGTCCCTACGAGCAGTACTTC. Translated: CASSLDDSGPYEQYF. Variable domain in full (rest from reference TRBV7-9 and TRBJ2-7): DTGVSQNPRHKITKRGQNVTFRCDPISEHNRLYWYRQTLGQGPEFLTYFQNEAQLEKSRLLSDRFSAERPKGSFSTLEIQRTEQGDSAMYLCASSLDDSGPYEQYFGPGTRLTVT.

The V gene is TRBV20-1, the J gene TRBJ2-7, with D perhaps TRBD2 (5 bases). Germline V gives CDR1 DFQATT, CDR2 SNEGSKA (reference sequence). There are 13 residues in the CDR3. Trimming left V 3 bases short and J 0 bases short, with 9 bases between. CDR3 bases: TGCAGTGCTAGCGGGGTTGGCTCCTACGAGCAGTACTTC. Its protein product is CSASGVGSYEQYF.

This clone was seen repeatedly, ten times or more. V and J are TRBV6-5 and TRBJ2-7; D remains unclear. This CDR3 spans 12 amino acids. CDR1 MNHEY and CDR2 SVGAGI come from the germline V gene. Between the trimmed V and J ends, which lost 3 bases and 6 bases, there was a span of 9 bases. The CDR3 bases are TGTGCCAGCAGTTATGGCTCCCTCGAGCAGTACTTC. Translated, it gives CASSYGSLEQYF.

This clone was seen many times. V usage is TRBV7-9 and J usage is TRBJ1-1, with unresolved D. V was pared by 1 base and J by 7 bases, with 10 bases between. There are 13 residues in the CDR3. CDR1 SEHNR and CDR2 FQNEAQ come from the germline V gene (reference sequence). CDR3 sequence (DNA): TGTGCCAGCAGCTTAGTAGGGAGGATTGAAGCTTTCTTT. Translated, it gives CASSLVGRIEAFF.

In its sample, this clone was seen many times. CDR3 bases: TGTGCCACCAGCCCGGGACCACCGTTCACAGATACGCAGTATTTT. Its translation: CATSPGPPFTDTQYF. The chain uses TRBV15 and TRBJ2-3; either TRBD1 or TRBD2 may supply D (5 bases each). Between the trimmed V and J ends, which lost 5 bases and 2 bases, there was a span of 14 bases. Germline CDR1 is LNHNV and CDR2 is YYDKDF (reference sequence). The CDR3 has 15 residues.

This clone was seen at least ten times. V gene TRBV6-6 combines with J gene TRBJ1-2; D is unresolved. V lost 0 bases and J 5 bases, leaving 16 bases between the germline ends. Germline values: CDR1 MNHNY, CDR2 SVGAGI (reference sequence). This CDR3 contains 16 residues. The CDR3 loop is CASSYSAQRFLYGYTF. The CDR3 region has the DNA TGTGCCAGCAGTTACTCCGCACAAAGATTCCTTTATGGCTACACCTTC.

The rearrangement joins TRBV9 to TRBJ1-6; D remains ambiguous. The germline V gene encodes CDR1 SGDLS and CDR2 YYNGEE. CDR3 length: 14 amino acids. Trimming took off 0 bases at V and 10 bases at J, with 11 bases between the two ends. In nucleotides, the CDR3 is TGTGCCAGCAGCGTAGCCCGGGGAGACTCACCCCTCCACTTT. Translated: CASSVARGDSPLHF.

The table lists this clone with many counts. V and J are TRBV6-1 and TRBJ2-7; D unclear. Deletions cut 1 base from V and 4 bases from J, with 8 bases between. The length of the CDR3 is 13 residues. Germline-derived CDR1 and CDR2 are MNHNS and SASEGT. The DNA for the CDR3 is TGTGCCAGCAGTGAAGGGGGTTTTTACGAGCAGTACTTC. Its translation: CASSEGGFYEQYF.

This clone showed up just a few times. The rearrangement uses TRBV6-1 and TRBJ1-1; 10 bases are shared with TRBD1. CDR1 is MNHNS, CDR2 SASEGT, per germline. The V gene end was trimmed by 4 bases and the J gene end by 7 bases; junction bases not matched to a gene: 6. This CDR3 has 14 amino acids. The CDR3 DNA follows: TGTGCCAGCAGTGGACAGGGGGCCAGTATTGAAGCTTTCTTT. It encodes CASSGQGASIEAFF.

This clone was observed at least ten times. The chain uses TRBV7-2 and TRBJ2-7; TRBD2 might be the D (6 bases). The V end was cut by 3 bases, the J end by 3 bases, with 12 bases between. The germline V gene encodes CDR1 SGHTA and CDR2 FQGNSA. This CDR3 region has 14 residues. The CDR3 DNA reads as TGTGCCAGCAGCTTCGGGGGAGGAGGCTACGAGCAGTACTTC. Protein: CASSFGGGGYEQYF.

The chain combines TRBV6-1 with TRBJ2-7, with 10 bases identical to TRBD2. V was clipped by 3 bases and J by 5 bases; unmatched bases: 13. The CDR3 covers 17 residues. Germline V lookup: CDR1 MNHNS, CDR2 SASEGT. CDR3 DNA: TGTGCCAGCAGTGATCTCGGGGGGGCTAGCGGGAGCAACGAGCAGTACTTC. Translated, it gives CASSDLGGASGSNEQYF.

By share of the sample, this clone is medium-sized. The CDR3 DNA reads as TGCGCCAGCAGCCAGCGGGCTAGCGGGAGCTCCTACGAGCAGTACTTC. The encoded protein is CASSQRASGSSYEQYF. The rearrangement links TRBV4-1 to TRBJ2-7; 10 bases line up with TRBD2. Germline trimming cut 3 bases from V and 0 bases from J; bases unmatched to any gene: 5. The CDR3 covers 16 residues. Germline CDR1 is MGHRA and CDR2 is YSYEKL.

Ten or more counts support this clone. This rearrangement joins TRBV19 to TRBJ1-5, with 8 bases that match TRBD1. Germline CDR1 reads LNHDA; CDR2 reads SQIVND (reference sequence). J gave up 6 bases and V 10 bases, and 11 bases lay outside the gene matches. The CDR3 covers 14 residues. This CDR3 is CATSDRGEGQPQHF. The CDR3 coding sequence is TGTGCCACCTCAGACAGGGGAGAGGGTCAGCCCCAGCATTTT.

This clone was counted many times. This CDR3 reads CATSDSGITDTQYF. Here the CDR3 DNA reads TGTGCCACCAGTGACTCAGGAATCACAGATACGCAGTATTTT. The rearrangement joins TRBV24-1 to TRBJ2-3; no reliable D call. This CDR3 comprises 14 residues. Germline V gene sequence: CDR1 KGHDR, CDR2 SFDVKD. V lost 4 bases and J 2 bases, leaving 9 bases between the germline ends.

V usage is TRBV5-1 and J usage is TRBJ2-7; D gene uncertain. There are 14 residues in the CDR3. V gave up 4 bases and J gave up 0 bases, with 11 bases separating them. Germline lookup yields CDR1 SGHRS and CDR2 YFSETQ. CDR3 nucleotide sequence: TGCGCCAGCAGCCTTTCCGGGTTCTCCTACGAGCAGTACTTC. Amino acid sequence: CASSLSGFSYEQYF.

This clone has ten or more counts. The chain recombines TRBV7-9 with TRBJ2-3; D might be TRBD1 (5 bases). The CDR3 has 13 amino acids. CDR1 and CDR2 (germline): SEHNR, FQNEAQ (reference sequence). Trimming left V 3 bases short and J 5 bases short, with 9 bases between. This chain's CDR3 is CASSLGQGDTQYF. CDR3 nucleotides: TGTGCCAGCAGCTTGGGGCAGGGAGATACGCAGTATTTT.

This clone was seen ten or more times. A single base separates this from a much larger clone, so it may be a read error. V gene TRBV6-1 combines with J gene TRBJ2-7, with D hard to call. This CDR3 comprises 12 residues. Germline CDR1 is MNHNS and CDR2 is SASEGT. Trimming shortened V by 0 bases and J by 2 bases, and 2 bases separated the two germline ends. The CDR3 reads CASSEAAYEQYF. The CDR3 nucleotides read TGTGCCAGCAGTGAAGCAGCCTACGAGCAGTACTTC.